This TCR beta chain was obtained from a study of cytomegalovirus exposure and HLA in healthy donors. Amplification used 60 Vbeta primers and 13 Jbeta primers. The data were produced by immunoSEQ multiplex PCR, yet TCRdb's version contains in-frame clones alone and is incomplete. This repertoire shows about 63,000 clones, more than 70% found once; its top ten account for around 25%. Sequenced input: PBMCs. The clonotype comes from a man between 50 and 59 years old in good health and CMV-seropositive.

The CDR3 DNA follows: TGTGCCAGCAGCGGTCCCGGGACTAGCGGGATTGCGGAGACCCAGTACTTC. Protein sequence: CASSGPGTSGIAETQYF. The genes are TRBV7-6 and TRBJ2-5; 13 nucleotides line up with TRBD2. J lost 5 bases, V lost 5 bases, and 11 bases had no gene match. CDR1 and CDR2 (germline): SGHVS, FNYEAQ. This CDR3 has 17 residues.